A selection of T cell receptor beta chains follows, all from one sample in a study of CD8+ T cells in alopecia areata. Sequenced by immunoSEQ multiplex PCR; TCRdb stores in-frame clones only, minus some. Of around 100,000 clones in the sample, around 86% were seen once. Source: CD8+ T cells sorted from blood, taken at approximately week 30, from a patient treated with tofacitinib. These receptors came from a human donor with alopecia areata. CDR3s include the opening cysteine and the closing phenylalanine or tryptophan. A D gene is named only where the DNA matches it firmly. Size tells how often a clone was seen (once, few, many) or the class of an expanded clone, and some rows leave it out.

CDR3	DNA	size	D	V	J
CASSFGSGSYEQYF	TGTGCCAGCAGTTTTGGTAGCGGGAGTTACGAGCAGTACTTC	once	TRBD2	TRBV27	TRBJ2-7
CASSPKGPLGSYEQYF	TGTGCCAGCAGCCCCAAGGGACCTCTCGGTAGCTACGAGCAGTACTTC	.	.	TRBV7-9	TRBJ2-7
CASSLGQRVEQFF	TGCGCCAGCAGCTTGGGACAACGCGTTGAGCAGTTCTTC	.	.	TRBV4-1	TRBJ2-1
CASSGKGEAFF	TGTGCCAGCAGTGGGAAAGGAGAAGCTTTCTTT	.	.	TRBV25-1	TRBJ1-1
CASSQDGGQETQYF	TGTGCCAGCAGCCAAGACGGCGGACAAGAGACCCAGTACTTC	.	.	TRBV14	TRBJ2-5
CASSLALYGYEQFF	TGCGCCAGCAGCTTGGCTCTCTATGGATATGAGCAGTTCTTC	.	.	TRBV5-1	TRBJ2-1
CSGLSVGNTEAFF	TGCAGTGGTCTCTCCGTAGGGAACACTGAAGCTTTCTTT	once	.	TRBV29-1	TRBJ1-1
CASSLGTAEQYF	TGTGCCAGCAGCTTAGGGACAGCCGAGCAGTACTTC	.	.	TRBV11-1	TRBJ2-7
CASERRGELEQYF	TGTGCTAGCGAGAGACGGGGGGAACTCGAGCAGTACTTC	.	TRBD2	TRBV25-1	TRBJ2-7
CASSPPDGQETQYF	TGTGCCAGCAGCCCCCCGGACGGACAAGAGACCCAGTACTTC	once	.	TRBV9	TRBJ2-5
CASSSSDRAYNEQFF	TGTGCCAGCAGCTCTTCGGACAGGGCCTACAATGAGCAGTTCTTC	once	TRBD1	TRBV7-2	TRBJ2-1
CASMDPLFREQFF	TGTGCCAGCATGGATCCGCTTTTTCGCGAGCAGTTCTTC	.	.	TRBV7-6	TRBJ2-1
CASELGQGSYNEQFF	TGTGCCAGTGAATTGGGACAGGGATCCTACAATGAGCAGTTCTTC	.	TRBD1	TRBV2	TRBJ2-1
CAWSPFDGYTEAFF	TGTGCCTGGAGTCCATTCGACGGTTACACTGAAGCTTTCTTT	.	.	TRBV30	TRBJ1-1
CASSVFEGLAGYNEQFF	TGTGCCAGCAGCGTTTTTGAAGGGCTAGCGGGATACAATGAGCAGTTCTTC	few	TRBD2	TRBV9	TRBJ2-1
CASSLVYGTGNEQFF	TGCGCCAGCAGCTTGGTATACGGGACGGGAAATGAGCAGTTCTTC	.	.	TRBV5-1	TRBJ2-1
CASSLWLQETQYF	TGCGCCAGCAGCTTGTGGCTACAAGAGACCCAGTACTTC	.	.	TRBV5-1	TRBJ2-5
CASSVVLAKSGLAGPAYF	TGTGCCAGCAGCGTAGTCCTTGCCAAATCTGGGCTAGCGGGACCAGCGTACTTC	.	TRBD2	TRBV9	TRBJ2-4
CASSFSGQLDF	TGTGCCAGCAGCTTTTCCGGACAGCTGGACTTC	.	.	TRBV5-4	TRBJ2-4
CASRPGTSTDTQYF	TGTGCCAGCAGGCCGGGCACTAGCACAGATACGCAGTATTTT	.	.	TRBV27	TRBJ2-3
CASSVALGQGEGYTF	TGTGCCAGCAGCGTAGCTTTGGGACAGGGGGAAGGCTACACCTTC	.	TRBD1	TRBV9	TRBJ1-2
CASSLPSGSSANEQFF	TGTGCCAGCAGCTTACCTAGCGGGAGTTCCGCCAATGAGCAGTTCTTC	.	TRBD2	TRBV13	TRBJ2-1
CASSEWGTGKTANSPLHF	TGTGCCAGCAGTGAATGGGGGACAGGGAAAACGGCTAATTCACCCCTCCACTTT	.	TRBD1	TRBV2	TRBJ1-6
CASSLGVDEQYF	TGTGCCAGCAGCTTGGGGGTTGACGAGCAGTACTTC	.	.	TRBV7-8	TRBJ2-7